Detailed here is one TCR beta chain. Researchers used genomic DNA as the template to profile TCR beta VDJ and CDR3. TCRdb ran MiXCR on the reads and lists one entry per CDR3 protein. The sample consists of some 200,000 distinct CDR3 sequences, roughly 55% of them appearing once. The sample comes from a study of CD8+CD57+ T cells in acquired aplastic anemia. Study-wide context: Mean read depth for CD4+ cells from healthy donors was around 11 million.

The V end lost 5 bases, the J end lost 1 base, and 14 bases lay between the germline ends. This CDR3 region has 15 residues. Germline loops: CDR1 LNHDA, CDR2 SQIVND (reference sequence). The rearrangement uses TRBV19 and TRBJ1-1; D remains unclear. The specimen was sorted CD4+, CD8+, or CD8+CD57+ T cells (not recorded which) from PBMCs. The TCR was taken from a human donor in good health. DNA for the CDR3: TGTGCCAGTAGTGAAAGGAGCTTCGGGAACACTGAAGCTTTCTTT. It specifies CASSERSFGNTEAFF.